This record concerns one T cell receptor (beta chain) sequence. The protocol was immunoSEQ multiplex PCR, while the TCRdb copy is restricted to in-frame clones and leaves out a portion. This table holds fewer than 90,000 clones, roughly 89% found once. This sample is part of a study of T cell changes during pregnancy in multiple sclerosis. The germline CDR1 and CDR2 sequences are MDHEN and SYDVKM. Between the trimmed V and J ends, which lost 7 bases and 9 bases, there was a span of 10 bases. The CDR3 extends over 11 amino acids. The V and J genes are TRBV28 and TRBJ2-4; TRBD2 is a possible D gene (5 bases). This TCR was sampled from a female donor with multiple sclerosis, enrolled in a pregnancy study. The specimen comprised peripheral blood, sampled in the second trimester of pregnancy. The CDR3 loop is CASMREGIQYF. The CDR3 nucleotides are TGTGCCAGCATGCGAGAGGGCATTCAGTACTTC.